This entry lists 19 T cell receptor beta chains sequenced from one sample in a study of cytomegalovirus exposure and HLA in healthy donors. In the PCR, 60 Vbeta and 13 Jbeta primers were used. Method: immunoSEQ multiplex PCR; TCRdb's copy keeps in-frame clones and lacks some. In the table there are 110,000 to 150,000 clones, around 79% of which are singletons. The sequencing sample was made of PBMCs. These TCRs come from a female donor in good health and CMV-seronegative.

The chain couples TRBV5-1 to TRBJ1-6; the D gene is possibly TRBD1 (6 bases). The CDR3 sequence is 19 residues long. Germline loops: CDR1 SGHRS, CDR2 YFSETQ. Trimming stripped 3 bases from V and 0 bases from J, with 19 bases between. The chain's CDR3 is CASSSDTRQVSSYNSPLHF. DNA for the CDR3: TGCGCCAGCAGCTCCGATACTAGACAGGTGAGCTCCTATAATTCACCCCTCCACTTT.

This chain links TRBV9 with TRBJ2-2; TRBD2 matches 7 bases. The length of the CDR3 is 16 residues. CDR1 is SGDLS and CDR2 is YYNGEE in the germline V gene. Trimming took 3 bases from V and 4 from J; bases not matched to a gene: 9. This chain's CDR3 is CASSAPASGATGELFF. The CDR3 bases are TGTGCCAGCAGCGCCCCTGCTAGCGGCGCCACCGGGGAGCTGTTTTTT.

V and J are TRBV5-1 and TRBJ2-5, with TRBD2 as a possible D gene (5 bases). Trimming stripped 1 base from V and 4 bases from J, with 20 bases between. Per germline, CDR1 SGHRS and CDR2 YFSETQ. The CDR3 sequence is 17 residues long. CDR3 bases: TGCGCCAGCAGCTTGAGACTCCGGGAAGGCGGAGGAGAGACCCAGTACTTC. This sequence encodes CASSLRLREGGGETQYF.

In this sample, this clone turned up many times. The rearrangement uses TRBV30 and TRBJ2-5, with TRBD1 identical over 7 bases. With 2 bases clipped from V and 2 bases from J, the junction kept 2 bases outside the gene matches. There are 13 residues in the CDR3. Germline V gene data show CDR1 as GTSNPN and CDR2 as SVGIG (reference sequence). The CDR3 here is CAWSQGVQETQYF. In DNA form, the CDR3 reads TGTGCCTGGAGTCAGGGGGTACAAGAGACCCAGTACTTC.

The V and J genes are TRBV19 and TRBJ1-4, with D perhaps matching TRBD1 (6 bases). This CDR3 region has 15 residues. Looked up from germline, CDR1 is LNHDA and CDR2 is SQIVND (reference sequence). V dropped 1 base and J dropped 6 bases, with 12 bases sitting between them. The CDR3 DNA sequence: TGTGCCAGTAGTATAGGCACGGACAGTTATGAAAAACTGTTTTTT. It codes for CASSIGTDSYEKLFF.

The rearrangement uses TRBV15 and TRBJ2-7, with 14 nucleotides matching TRBD2. V gave up 5 bases and J gave up 0 bases; unmatched junction bases: 6. CDR1 is LNHNV, CDR2 YYDKDF, per germline (reference sequence). The CDR3 is made up of 17 amino acids. The CDR3 bases are TGTGCCACCAGCCGGGGACTAGCGGGGGAGAGCTCCTACGAGCAGTACTTC. Encoded protein: CATSRGLAGESSYEQYF.

V and J are TRBV19 and TRBJ2-3; 8 bases align to TRBD2. V shed 5 bases and J 7 bases; nucleotides not matched to a gene: 14. The CDR3 has 16 residues. Germline values: CDR1 LNHDA, CDR2 SQIVND (reference sequence). The CDR3 spells CASSPLSSGTLNTQYF. The CDR3 region has the DNA TGTGCCAGTAGTCCCCTGAGTAGCGGGACACTAAATACGCAGTATTTT. The entire variable domain, with the rest obtained from reference TRBV19 and TRBJ2-3, is as follows: DGGITQSPKYLFRKEGQNVTLSCEQNLNHDAMYWYRQDPGQGLRLIYYSQIVNDFQKGDIAEGYSVSREKKESFPLTVTSAQKNPTAFYLCASSPLSSGTLNTQYFGPGTRLTVL.

This clone was seen a single time. The CDR3 loop is CAWNPTGMNEQYF. CDR3 sequence (DNA): TGTGCCTGGAACCCCACCGGGATGAACGAGCAGTACTTC. The genes are TRBV30 and TRBJ2-7, with D possibly being TRBD2 (5 bases). Trimming removed 4 bases at V and 5 bases at J, with 15 bases between. This CDR3 comprises 13 residues. In germline, CDR1 is GTSNPN, CDR2 SVGIG (reference sequence).

V gene TRBV19 combines with J gene TRBJ1-1; 12 bases are a match to TRBD1. Per the germline V gene, CDR1 is LNHDA and CDR2 is SQIVND (reference sequence). The CDR3 runs 17 residues. Unmatched junction bases numbered 7, after V lost 4 bases and J lost 1 base. The DNA for the CDR3 is TGTGCCAGTAGTACGGGACAGGGGGCCTTGGAGAACACTGAAGCTTTCTTT. Protein: CASSTGQGALENTEAFF.

The chain recombines TRBV25-1 with TRBJ2-5; tentative D call: TRBD1 (6 bases). The end of the DNA fits TRBJ2-7 better, so the J call may be wrong. From germline, CDR1 is MGHDK and CDR2 SYGVNS. The length of the CDR3 is 14 residues. The CDR3 protein is CASSKPGQVYEQYF. CDR3 sequence (DNA): TGTGCCAGCAGTAAACCGGGACAAGTCTACGAGCAGTACTTC.

This CDR3 reads CASSNYDRGPRETQYF. For the CDR3, the DNA is TGTGCCAGCAGCAACTACGACAGGGGGCCCCGGGAGACCCAGTACTTC. V gene TRBV7-8 combines with J gene TRBJ2-5, with 10 bases that match TRBD1. Germline V gene sequence: CDR1 SGHVS, CDR2 FQNEAQ. V was pared by 5 bases and J by 5 bases, with 11 bases of the junction left unmatched. This CDR3 spans 16 amino acids.

This chain uses TRBV6-6 with TRBJ2-4, with TRBD2 identical over 9 bases. This CDR3 is built from 16 residues. Germline loops: CDR1 MNHNY, CDR2 SVGAGI (reference sequence). Losses at the gene ends were 0 bases for V and 4 bases for J; bases not matched to a gene: 4. CDR3 nucleotides: TGTGCCAGCAGTTACTCGGTAGCGGGAGCGAAAAACATTCAGTACTTC. Translating gives CASSYSVAGAKNIQYF.

This clone has a single count. The genes are TRBV7-2 and TRBJ2-2; 7 bases match TRBD2. The V and J ends lost 5 bases and 3 bases, in that order; junction bases with no gene match: 6. The CDR3 runs to 15 residues. Germline-derived CDR1 and CDR2 are SGHTA and FQGNSA. This CDR3 is CASSTAGDHTGELFF. CDR3 DNA: TGTGCCAGCAGCACCGCGGGGGACCACACCGGGGAGCTGTTTTTT. Full variable domain (remainder filled in from reference TRBV7-2 and TRBJ2-2): GAGVSQSPSNKVTEKGKDVELRCDPISGHTALYWYRQSLGQGLEFLIYFQGNSAPDKSGLPSDRFSAERTGGSVSTLTIQRTQQEDSAVYLCASSTAGDHTGELFFGEGSRLTVL.

The chain couples TRBV6-6 to TRBJ2-2, with 7 bases fitting TRBD1. This CDR3 has 14 amino acids. The V gene's germline CDR1 is MNHNY and CDR2 SVGAGI (reference sequence). J was trimmed by 4 bases and V by 8 bases; bases with no gene match: 7. CDR3 DNA: TGTGCCAGCTTAGTAGGGACAGTCACCGGGGAGCTGTTTTTT. This codes for CASLVGTVTGELFF.

V is TRBV7-2 and J is TRBJ2-1; 10 nucleotides match TRBD2. The CDR3 extends over 15 amino acids. Trimming cost V 3 bases and J 9 bases; bases outside gene matches: 8. Germline CDR1 and CDR2: SGHTA and FQGNSA. As DNA, the CDR3 is TGTGCCAGCAGCTTGGAAGCGGGAGGGCAGGGTGAGCAGTTCTTC. This translates into CASSLEAGGQGEQFF.

This clone was picked up one time. The rearrangement joins TRBV4-3 to TRBJ2-7, with 11 nucleotides matching TRBD1. The CDR3 is made up of 15 amino acids. Germline V gene sequence: CDR1 LGHNA, CDR2 YSLEER. Losses at the gene ends were 4 bases for V and 0 bases for J; bases not matched to a gene: 2. The chain's CDR3 is CASSPGTGGSYEQYF. DNA for the CDR3: TGCGCCAGCAGCCCGGGGACAGGGGGCTCCTACGAGCAGTACTTC.

This chain uses TRBV7-2 with TRBJ1-1, with D unclear. Germline lookup yields CDR1 SGHTA and CDR2 FQGNSA. Between the trimmed V and J ends, which lost 1 base and 0 bases, there was a span of 9 bases. The CDR3 consists of 15 residues. CDR3 DNA: TGTGCCAGCAGCTTAGGGCGGCTTATGAACACTGAAGCTTTCTTT. Translating it yields CASSLGRLMNTEAFF. Drawing the rest from reference TRBV7-2 and TRBJ1-1, the complete variable domain is GAGVSQSPSNKVTEKGKDVELRCDPISGHTALYWYRQSLGQGLEFLIYFQGNSAPDKSGLPSDRFSAERTGGSVSTLTIQRTQQEDSAVYLCASSLGRLMNTEAFFGQGTRLTVV.

V and J are TRBV2 and TRBJ2-6; tentative D call: TRBD1 (6 bases). Deletions cut 6 bases from V and 0 bases from J, with 21 bases between. CDR1 is SNHLY and CDR2 is FYNNEI in the germline V gene. This CDR3 has 19 amino acids. The CDR3 region has the DNA TGTGCCAGCAGGGGGACAACCTCTGGGGGCCTCTCTGGGGCCAACGTCCTGACTTTC. Translation gives CASRGTTSGGLSGANVLTF.

The chain employs TRBV18 and TRBJ2-4; TRBD1 might be the D (5 bases). The germline V and J ends were trimmed by 4 bases and 7 bases, with 20 bases remaining between them. Germline V gene lookup returns CDR1 KGHSH and CDR2 LQKENI. There are 16 residues in the CDR3. CDR3: CASSQRVQGGVNIQYF. The CDR3 DNA reads as TGTGCCAGCTCACAAAGGGTCCAGGGTGGTGTGAACATTCAGTACTTC.